A selection of T cell receptor beta chains follows, all from one sample in a study of Tregs in tolerant kidney transplant recipients. TCRdb's copy holds only in-frame clones and misses some; the assay was immunoSEQ multiplex PCR. The table lists 75,000 to 100,000 clones, around nine tenths of them singletons. The specimen was CD8+ T cells from blood. The source of these receptors is a human donor in good health. CDR3s include the opening cysteine and the closing phenylalanine or tryptophan. A D gene is named only where the DNA matches it firmly. Clone size appears in some rows only: once, few, many, or a class for an expanded clone.

V gene	clone size	D gene	J gene	CDR3 DNA	CDR3 protein
TRBV13	NA	NA	TRBJ2-6	TGTGCCAGCAGCTTAGAGGGGTCTGGGGCCAACGTCCTGACTTTC	CASSLEGSGANVLTF
TRBV10-2	NA	TRBD1	TRBJ1-1	TGCGCCAGCAGTGAGATACAGGGGGCAAACACTGAAGCTTTCTTT	CASSEIQGANTEAFF
TRBV5-1	NA	TRBD2	TRBJ2-3	TGCGCCAGCAGCTTGGCCCTCCGTGGGGCGGGAGGGCCCGGAGATACGCAGTATTTT	CASSLALRGAGGPGDTQYF
TRBV5-4	NA	NA	TRBJ2-1	TGTGCCAGCAGCTTGGTGTCCAGGGCCAATGAGCAGTTCTTC	CASSLVSRANEQFF
TRBV29-1	NA	NA	TRBJ1-1	TGCAGCGCCTCCCCGGGGGGGACGGTGGCTTTCTTT	CSASPGGTVAFF
TRBV6-5	NA	NA	TRBJ1-1	TGTGCCAGCAGTATTATTATGAACACTGAAGCTTTCTTT	CASSIIMNTEAFF
TRBV5-1	NA	NA	TRBJ2-4	TGCGCCAGCAGTCCCAGGGGGGGAATTCTAGGGTGGAACCTAGCCAAAAACATTCAGTACTTC	CASSPRGGILGWNLAKNIQYF
TRBV2	NA	TRBD2	TRBJ2-3	TGTGCCACCACGGGAGGGGGGGATACGCAGTATTTT	CATTGGGDTQYF
TRBV7-3	once	NA	TRBJ1-4	TGTGCCAGCAGCCCAGGACGGGCACCCTTAGAAAAACTGTTTTTT	CASSPGRAPLEKLFF
TRBV29-1	NA	NA	TRBJ2-3	TGCAGCGTTCAAGGACAGAATACAGATACGCAGTATTTT	CSVQGQNTDTQYF
TRBV30	NA	TRBD2	TRBJ2-1	TGTGCCTTCTCCGGGACTAGGGTCATGAGCTCCTACAATGAGCAGTTCTTC	CAFSGTRVMSSYNEQFF
TRBV6-5	NA	NA	TRBJ1-1	TGTGCCAGCAGTTACTCGATAGGAGAGGCCCCGTTCGAAGCTTTCTTT	CASSYSIGEAPFEAFF
TRBV11-2	NA	TRBD1	TRBJ2-5	TGTGCCAGCAGCTCATCCGGGACAGACCAAGAGACCCAGTACTTC	CASSSSGTDQETQYF
TRBV9	NA	NA	TRBJ1-6	TGTGCCAGCAGCGGCCGGTCCCTCCACTTT	CASSGRSLHF
TRBV14	once	TRBD2	TRBJ2-7	TGTGCCAGCAGCCAAGGGGGCGGGAGTTTATACGAGCAGTACTTC	CASSQGGGSLYEQYF
TRBV4-1	once	NA	TRBJ2-5	TGCGCCAGCAGCCAAGAGGGGGTCCCACAAGAGACCCAGTACTTC	CASSQEGVPQETQYF
TRBV13	NA	NA	TRBJ2-7	TGTGCCAGTATATGGGGCACACGGGGGGCCAGCTCCTACGAGCAGTACTTC	CASIWGTRGASSYEQYF
TRBV13	NA	NA	TRBJ2-1	TGTGCCAGCACCTCGTGGGGGTACAATGAGCAGTTCTTC	CASTSWGYNEQFF
TRBV10-3	NA	NA	TRBJ1-1	TGTGCCATCAGTGAGGTCTTGGGTTACACTGAAGCTTTCTTT	CAISEVLGYTEAFF
TRBV27	NA	TRBD1	TRBJ2-7	TGTGCCAGCAGTTCAGACAGGGTCCCCTACGAGCAGTACTTC	CASSSDRVPYEQYF
TRBV5-5	NA	NA	TRBJ2-7	TGTGCCAGCAGCTCCCCGGGGCAACACTACGAGCAGTACTTC	CASSSPGQHYEQYF
TRBV11-3	NA	NA	TRBJ1-1	TGTGCCAGCAGCTTTATGGACGGGACTGAAGCTTTCTTT	CASSFMDGTEAFF
TRBV27	NA	TRBD1	TRBJ2-7	TGTGCCAGCAGCGGGACAGGGGTGGGATTCTACGAGCAGTACTTC	CASSGTGVGFYEQYF
TRBV4-1	NA	TRBD2	TRBJ2-1	TGCGCCAGCAGCCGACAGGTGACTAGCGGATATAATGAGCAGTTCTTC	CASSRQVTSGYNEQFF
TRBV5-8	NA	NA	TRBJ2-7	TGTGCCAGCAGCTTGCAAAACTTCTTAGCCTACGAGCAGTACTTC	CASSLQNFLAYEQYF
TRBV15	NA	NA	TRBJ2-6	TGTGCCACCAGCGAGATCGTCGTCTCTGGGGCCAACGTCCTGACTTTC	CATSEIVVSGANVLTF
TRBV18	NA	TRBD2	TRBJ2-1	TGTGCCAGCTCACCACCCCGGGGACTAGCCGTCGTTGAGCAGTTCTTC	CASSPPRGLAVVEQFF
TRBV5-4	NA	TRBD1	TRBJ2-7	TGTGCCAGCAGCTTGGACAGGGGGCTCTACGAGCAGTACTTC	CASSLDRGLYEQYF
TRBV4-1	NA	NA	TRBJ1-4	TGCGCCAGCAGCCACATAGGAGGCGAAAAACTGTTTTTT	CASSHIGGEKLFF
TRBV9	NA	NA	TRBJ2-7	TGTGCCAGCAGCGTAGATGAGGTCCCGGCGGAGCAGTACTTC	CASSVDEVPAEQYF
TRBV7-9	NA	NA	TRBJ1-5	TGTGCCAGCAGCGACCACAGGGCCCCATCAATGCAGCCCCAGCATTTT	CASSDHRAPSMQPQHF
TRBV5-6	once	NA	TRBJ1-6	TGTGCCAGCAGCAATACACGGGACACCTATAATTCACCCCTCCACTTT	CASSNTRDTYNSPLHF
TRBV6-9	NA	TRBD1	TRBJ1-5	TGTGCCAGCAGTCAGGGGGATAGCAATCAGCCCCAGCATTTT	CASSQGDSNQPQHF